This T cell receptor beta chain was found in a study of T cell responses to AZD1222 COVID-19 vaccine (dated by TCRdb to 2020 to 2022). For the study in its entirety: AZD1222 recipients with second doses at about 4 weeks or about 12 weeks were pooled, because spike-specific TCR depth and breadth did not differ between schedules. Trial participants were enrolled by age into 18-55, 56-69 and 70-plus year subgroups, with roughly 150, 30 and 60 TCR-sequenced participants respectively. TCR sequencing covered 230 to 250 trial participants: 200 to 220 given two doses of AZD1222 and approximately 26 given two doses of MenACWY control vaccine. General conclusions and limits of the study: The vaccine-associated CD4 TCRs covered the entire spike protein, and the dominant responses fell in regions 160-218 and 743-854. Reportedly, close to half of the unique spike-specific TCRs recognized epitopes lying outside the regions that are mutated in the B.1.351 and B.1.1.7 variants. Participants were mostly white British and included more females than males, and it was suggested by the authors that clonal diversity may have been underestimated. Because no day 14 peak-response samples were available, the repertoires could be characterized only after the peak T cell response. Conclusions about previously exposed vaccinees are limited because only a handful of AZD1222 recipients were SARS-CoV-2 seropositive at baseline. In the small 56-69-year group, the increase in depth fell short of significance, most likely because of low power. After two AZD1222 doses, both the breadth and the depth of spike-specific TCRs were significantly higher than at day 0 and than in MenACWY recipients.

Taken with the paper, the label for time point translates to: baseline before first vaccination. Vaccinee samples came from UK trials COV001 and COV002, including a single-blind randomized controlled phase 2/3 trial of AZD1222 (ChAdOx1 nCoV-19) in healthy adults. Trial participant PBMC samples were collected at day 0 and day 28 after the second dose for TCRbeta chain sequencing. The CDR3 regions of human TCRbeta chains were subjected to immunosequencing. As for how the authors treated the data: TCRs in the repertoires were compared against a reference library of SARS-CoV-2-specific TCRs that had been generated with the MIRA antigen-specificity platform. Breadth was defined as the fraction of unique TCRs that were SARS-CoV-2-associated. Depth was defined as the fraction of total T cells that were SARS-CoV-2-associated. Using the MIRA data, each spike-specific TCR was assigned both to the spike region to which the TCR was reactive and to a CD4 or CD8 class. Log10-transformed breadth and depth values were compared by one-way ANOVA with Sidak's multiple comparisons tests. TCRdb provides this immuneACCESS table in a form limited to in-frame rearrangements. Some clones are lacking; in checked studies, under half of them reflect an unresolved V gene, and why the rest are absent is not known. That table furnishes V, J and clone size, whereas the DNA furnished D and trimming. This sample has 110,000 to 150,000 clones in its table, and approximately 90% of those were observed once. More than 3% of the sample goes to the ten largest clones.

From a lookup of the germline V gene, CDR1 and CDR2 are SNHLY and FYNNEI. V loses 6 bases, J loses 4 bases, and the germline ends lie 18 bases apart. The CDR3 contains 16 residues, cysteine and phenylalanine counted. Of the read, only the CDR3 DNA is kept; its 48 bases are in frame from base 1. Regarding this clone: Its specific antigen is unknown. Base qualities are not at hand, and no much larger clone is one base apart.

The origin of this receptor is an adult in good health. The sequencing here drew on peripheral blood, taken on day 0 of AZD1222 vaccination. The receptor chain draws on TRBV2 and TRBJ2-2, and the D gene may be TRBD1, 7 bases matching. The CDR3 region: CASSDDRAGSTGELFF. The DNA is TGTGCCAGCAGCGATGACAGGGCGGGAAGCACCGGGGAGCTGTTTTTT.